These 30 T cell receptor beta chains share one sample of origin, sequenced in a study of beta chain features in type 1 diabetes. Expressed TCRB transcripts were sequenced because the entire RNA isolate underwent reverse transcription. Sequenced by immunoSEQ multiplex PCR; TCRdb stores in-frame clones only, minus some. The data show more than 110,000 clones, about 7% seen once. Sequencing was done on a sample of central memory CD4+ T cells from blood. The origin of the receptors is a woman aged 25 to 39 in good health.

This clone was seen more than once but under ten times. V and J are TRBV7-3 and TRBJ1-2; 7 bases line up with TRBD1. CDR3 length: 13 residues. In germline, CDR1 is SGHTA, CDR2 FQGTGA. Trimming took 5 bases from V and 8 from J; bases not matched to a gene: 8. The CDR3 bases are TGTGCCAGCAGCGGTGGGACAGCTCAAGGCTACACCTTC. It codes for CASSGGTAQGYTF.

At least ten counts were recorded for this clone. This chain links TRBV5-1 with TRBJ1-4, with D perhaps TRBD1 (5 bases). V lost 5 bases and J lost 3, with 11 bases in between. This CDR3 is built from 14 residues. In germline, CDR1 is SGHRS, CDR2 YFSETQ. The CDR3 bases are TGCGCCAGCAGGGAGACAGATGCTAATGAAAAACTGTTTTTT. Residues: CASRETDANEKLFF.

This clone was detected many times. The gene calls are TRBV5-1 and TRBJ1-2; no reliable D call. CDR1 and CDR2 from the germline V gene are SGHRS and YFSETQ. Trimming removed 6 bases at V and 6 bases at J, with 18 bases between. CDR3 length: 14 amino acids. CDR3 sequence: CASKEKLAVHGYTF. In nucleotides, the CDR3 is TGCGCCAGCAAGGAAAAGTTAGCGGTTCATGGCTACACCTTC.

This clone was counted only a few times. The CDR3 DNA follows: TGTGCCAGCTCGTCCGGACAGGGGAACACCGGGGAGCTGTTTTTT. Protein: CASSSGQGNTGELFF. The rearrangement uses TRBV18 and TRBJ2-2, with 8 bases that match TRBD1. The germline V gene has CDR1 KGHSH and CDR2 LQKENI. Trimming removed 6 bases from V and 1 base from J; junction bases left unmatched: 4. This CDR3 region has 15 residues.

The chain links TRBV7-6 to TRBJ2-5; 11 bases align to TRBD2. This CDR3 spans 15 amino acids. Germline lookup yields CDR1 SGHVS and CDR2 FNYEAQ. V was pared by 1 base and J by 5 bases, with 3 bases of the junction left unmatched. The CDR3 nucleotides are TGTGCCAGCAGCTTAGTATCTAGCGGGAGGGAGACCCAGTACTTC. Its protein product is CASSLVSSGRETQYF.

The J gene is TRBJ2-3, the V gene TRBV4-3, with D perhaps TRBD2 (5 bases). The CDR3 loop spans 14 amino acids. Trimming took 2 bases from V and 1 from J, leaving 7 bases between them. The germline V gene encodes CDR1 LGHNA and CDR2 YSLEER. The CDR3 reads CASSQMRGTDTQYF. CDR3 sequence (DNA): TGCGCCAGCAGCCAAATGAGGGGCACAGATACGCAGTATTTT.

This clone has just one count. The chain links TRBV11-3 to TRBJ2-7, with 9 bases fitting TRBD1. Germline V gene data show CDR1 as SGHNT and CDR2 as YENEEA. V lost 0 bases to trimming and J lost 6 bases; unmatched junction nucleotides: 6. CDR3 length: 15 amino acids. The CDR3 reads CASSLDRGQGFEQYF. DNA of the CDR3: TGTGCCAGCAGCTTAGATCGAGGACAGGGGTTCGAGCAGTACTTC.

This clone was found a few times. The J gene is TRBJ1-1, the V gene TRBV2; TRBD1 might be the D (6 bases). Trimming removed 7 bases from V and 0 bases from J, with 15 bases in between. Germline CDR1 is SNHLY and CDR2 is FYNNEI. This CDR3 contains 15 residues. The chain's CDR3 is CASTLQGSMNTEAFF. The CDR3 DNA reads TGTGCCAGCACCTTACAGGGAAGTATGAACACTGAAGCTTTCTTT.

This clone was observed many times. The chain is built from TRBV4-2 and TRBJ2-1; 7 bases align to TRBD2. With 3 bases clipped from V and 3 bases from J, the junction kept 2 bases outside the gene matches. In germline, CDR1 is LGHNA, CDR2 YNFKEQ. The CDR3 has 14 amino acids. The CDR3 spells CASSHGGSYNEQFF. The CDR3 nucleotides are TGTGCCAGCAGCCACGGCGGGAGCTACAATGAGCAGTTCTTC.

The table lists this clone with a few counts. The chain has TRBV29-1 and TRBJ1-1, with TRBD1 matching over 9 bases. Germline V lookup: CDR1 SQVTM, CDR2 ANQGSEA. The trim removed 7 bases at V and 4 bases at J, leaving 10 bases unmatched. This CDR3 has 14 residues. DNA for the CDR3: TGCAGCGCCAACCAAAGGGACAGGGTCACTGAAGCTTTCTTT. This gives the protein CSANQRDRVTEAFF.

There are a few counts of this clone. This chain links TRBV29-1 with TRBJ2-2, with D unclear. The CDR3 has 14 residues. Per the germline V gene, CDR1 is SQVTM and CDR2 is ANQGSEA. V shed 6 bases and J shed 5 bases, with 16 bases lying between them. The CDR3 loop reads CSVLITQLTGELFF. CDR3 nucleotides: TGCAGCGTGTTGATAACCCAGTTGACCGGGGAGCTGTTTTTT.

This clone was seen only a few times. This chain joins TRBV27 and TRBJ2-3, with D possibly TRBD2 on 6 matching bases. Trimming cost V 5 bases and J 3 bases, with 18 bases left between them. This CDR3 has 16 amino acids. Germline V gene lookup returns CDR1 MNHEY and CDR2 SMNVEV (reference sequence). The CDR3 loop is CASSPRGGVRTDTQYF. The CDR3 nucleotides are TGTGCCAGCAGTCCGCGGGGCGGGGTAAGAACAGATACGCAGTATTTT.

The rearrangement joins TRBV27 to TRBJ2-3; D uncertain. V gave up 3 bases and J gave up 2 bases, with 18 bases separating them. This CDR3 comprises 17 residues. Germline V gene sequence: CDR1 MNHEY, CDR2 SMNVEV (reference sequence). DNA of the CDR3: TGTGCCAGCAGTTTCGTCCGGTACGGCGGTATCACAGATACGCAGTATTTT. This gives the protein CASSFVRYGGITDTQYF.

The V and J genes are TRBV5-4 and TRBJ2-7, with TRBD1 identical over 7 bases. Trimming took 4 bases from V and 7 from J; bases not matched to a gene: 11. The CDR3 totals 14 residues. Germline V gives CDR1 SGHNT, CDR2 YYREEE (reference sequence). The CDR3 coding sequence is TGTGCCAGCAGCAGACGGACAGGTCAAGGGGAGCAGTACTTC. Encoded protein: CASSRRTGQGEQYF.

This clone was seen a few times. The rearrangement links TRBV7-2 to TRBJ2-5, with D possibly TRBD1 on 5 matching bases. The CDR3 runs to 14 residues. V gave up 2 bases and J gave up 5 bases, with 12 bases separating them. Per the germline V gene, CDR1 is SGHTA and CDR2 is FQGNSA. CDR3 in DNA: TGTGCCAGCAGCTTAATGCAGGGCTCGGAGACCCAGTACTTC. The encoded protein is CASSLMQGSETQYF.

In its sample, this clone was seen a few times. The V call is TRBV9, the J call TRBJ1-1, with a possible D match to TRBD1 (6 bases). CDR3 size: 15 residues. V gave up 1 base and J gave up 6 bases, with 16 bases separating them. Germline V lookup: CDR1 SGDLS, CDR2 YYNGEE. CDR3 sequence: CASSVRDTPRAEAFF. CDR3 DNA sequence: TGTGCCAGCAGCGTAAGGGACACACCGAGGGCTGAAGCTTTCTTT.

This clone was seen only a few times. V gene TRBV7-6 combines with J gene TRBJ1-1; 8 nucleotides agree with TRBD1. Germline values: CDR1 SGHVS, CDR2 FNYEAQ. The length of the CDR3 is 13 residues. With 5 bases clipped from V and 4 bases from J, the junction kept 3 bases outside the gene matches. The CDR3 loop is CASSLTGVTEAFF. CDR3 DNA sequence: TGTGCCAGCAGCCTGACAGGGGTCACTGAAGCTTTCTTT.

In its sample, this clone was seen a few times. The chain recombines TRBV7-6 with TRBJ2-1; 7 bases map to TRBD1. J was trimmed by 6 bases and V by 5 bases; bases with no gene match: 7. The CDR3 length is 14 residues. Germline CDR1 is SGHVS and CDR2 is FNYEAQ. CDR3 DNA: TGTGCCAGCAGCCCCATGACAGGGTTCAATGAGCAGTTCTTC. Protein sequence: CASSPMTGFNEQFF.

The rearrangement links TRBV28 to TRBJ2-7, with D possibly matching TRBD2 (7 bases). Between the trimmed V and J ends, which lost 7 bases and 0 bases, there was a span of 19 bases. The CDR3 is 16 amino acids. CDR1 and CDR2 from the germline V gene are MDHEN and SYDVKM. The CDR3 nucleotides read TGTGCCAGCACCCCCCTGGGAGGGACAATCTCCTACGAGCAGTACTTC. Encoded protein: CASTPLGGTISYEQYF.

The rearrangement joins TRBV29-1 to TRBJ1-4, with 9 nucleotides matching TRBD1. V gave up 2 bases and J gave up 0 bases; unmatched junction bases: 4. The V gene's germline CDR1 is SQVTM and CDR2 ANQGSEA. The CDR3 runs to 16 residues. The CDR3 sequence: CSVETGGGATNEKLFF. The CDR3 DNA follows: TGCAGCGTTGAAACAGGGGGCGGCGCAACTAATGAAAAACTGTTTTTT.

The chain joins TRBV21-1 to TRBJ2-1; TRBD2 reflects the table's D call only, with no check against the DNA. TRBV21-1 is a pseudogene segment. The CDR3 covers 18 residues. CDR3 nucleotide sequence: TGTGCCAGCAGCAACTGCGGACTAGCGGGAAGACCGTACAATGAGCAGTTCTTC. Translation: CASSNCGLAGRPYNEQFF.

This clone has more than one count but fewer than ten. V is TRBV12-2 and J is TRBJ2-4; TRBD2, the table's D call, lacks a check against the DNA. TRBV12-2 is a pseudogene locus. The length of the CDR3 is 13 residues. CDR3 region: CASRLAPGNIQYF. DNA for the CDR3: TGTGCAAGTCGCTTAGCGCCGGGGAACATTCAGTACTTC.

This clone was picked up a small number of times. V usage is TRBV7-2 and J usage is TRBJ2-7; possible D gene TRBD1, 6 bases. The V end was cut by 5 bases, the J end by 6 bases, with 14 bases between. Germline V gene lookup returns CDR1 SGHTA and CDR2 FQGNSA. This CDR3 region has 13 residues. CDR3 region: CASSTDRSGEQYF. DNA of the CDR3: TGTGCCAGCAGCACTGACAGGTCCGGCGAGCAGTACTTC.

CDR3 sequence reads: CASSLGATGTAGELFF. The CDR3 nucleotides read TGTGCCAGCAGCTTAGGAGCGACAGGGACGGCCGGGGAGCTGTTTTTT. This chain links TRBV7-6 with TRBJ2-2; 7 bases match TRBD1. Germline V gene data show CDR1 as SGHVS and CDR2 as FNYEAQ. V lost 1 base to trimming and J lost 6 bases; unmatched junction nucleotides: 8. This CDR3 has 16 amino acids.

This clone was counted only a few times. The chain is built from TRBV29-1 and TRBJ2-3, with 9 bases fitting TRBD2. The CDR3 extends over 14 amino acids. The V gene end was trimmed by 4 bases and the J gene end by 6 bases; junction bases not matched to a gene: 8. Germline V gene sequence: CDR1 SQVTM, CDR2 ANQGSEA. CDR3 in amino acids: CSVASGNSGDTQYF. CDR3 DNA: TGCAGCGTTGCTAGCGGGAATAGTGGTGATACGCAGTATTTT.

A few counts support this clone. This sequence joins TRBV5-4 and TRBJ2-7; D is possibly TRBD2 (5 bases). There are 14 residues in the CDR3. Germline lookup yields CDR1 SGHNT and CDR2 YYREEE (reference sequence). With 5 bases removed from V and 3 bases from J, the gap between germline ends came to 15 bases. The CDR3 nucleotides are TGTGCCAGCAGGCCCGGTGAGGGCTACTACGAGCAGTACTTC. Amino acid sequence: CASRPGEGYYEQYF.

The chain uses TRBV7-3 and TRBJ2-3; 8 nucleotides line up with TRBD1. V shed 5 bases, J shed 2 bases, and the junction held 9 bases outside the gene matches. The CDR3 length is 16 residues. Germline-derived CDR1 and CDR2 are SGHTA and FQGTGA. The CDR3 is CASSPAPDRDTDTQYF. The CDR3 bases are TGTGCCAGCAGCCCGGCGCCGGACAGGGACACAGATACGCAGTATTTT.

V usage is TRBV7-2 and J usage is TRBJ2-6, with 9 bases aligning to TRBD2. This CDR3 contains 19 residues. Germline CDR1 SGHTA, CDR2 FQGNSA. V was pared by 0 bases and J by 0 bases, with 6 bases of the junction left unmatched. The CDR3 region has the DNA TGTGCCAGCAGCTTAGCGTTGCTAGCGGGAAGCTCTGGGGCCAACGTCCTGACTTTC. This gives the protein CASSLALLAGSSGANVLTF.

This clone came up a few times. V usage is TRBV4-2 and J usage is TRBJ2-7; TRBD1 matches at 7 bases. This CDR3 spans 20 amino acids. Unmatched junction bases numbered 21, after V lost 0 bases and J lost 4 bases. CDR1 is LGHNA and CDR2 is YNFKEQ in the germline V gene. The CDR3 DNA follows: TGTGCCAGCAGCCAAGATCGACGGGACAGAAATCTTGTTGGTGGATACGAGCAGTACTTC. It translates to CASSQDRRDRNLVGGYEQYF.

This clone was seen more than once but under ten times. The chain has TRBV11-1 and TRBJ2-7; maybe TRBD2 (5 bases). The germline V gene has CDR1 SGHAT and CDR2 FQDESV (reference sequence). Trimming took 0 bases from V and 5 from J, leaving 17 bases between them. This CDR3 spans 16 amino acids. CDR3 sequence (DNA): TGTGCCAGCAGCTTAGCGAGCGGAATTTCATCTCACGAGCAGTACTTC. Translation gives CASSLASGISSHEQYF.